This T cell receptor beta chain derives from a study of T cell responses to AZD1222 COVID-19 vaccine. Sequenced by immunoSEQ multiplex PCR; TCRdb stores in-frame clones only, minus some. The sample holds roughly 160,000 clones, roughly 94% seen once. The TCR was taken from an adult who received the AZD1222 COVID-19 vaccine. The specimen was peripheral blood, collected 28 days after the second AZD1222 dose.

CDR3 residues: CASSQIAGGRGDTQYF. DNA of the CDR3: TGTGCCAGCAGCCAAATAGCGGGAGGCCGTGGAGATACGCAGTATTTT. The chain uses TRBV3-1 (or the pseudogene TRBV3-2) and TRBJ2-3; 10 bases align to TRBD2. The length of the CDR3 is 16 residues. CDR1 is LGHDT, CDR2 YNNKEL, per germline (reference sequence). Trimming at V came to 2 bases and at J to 5 bases, leaving 7 bases not matched to a gene.